This T cell receptor beta chain was identified in a study of human CD8 memory T cell subsets. Preparation of the TCR beta libraries relied on UMI-labeled 5' RACE. From its re-call of the 5' RACE reads, TCRdb lists each CDR3 protein once, without DNA. Here the sample table reports about 7,900 distinct CDR3 sequences. Enrichment of total CD8+ T cells was achieved using negative magnetic separation. The starting material, duplicate vials of about 150,000 sorted CD8+ T cells per subset, provided the RNA. The CDR3 totals 13 residues. Germline assignment: CDR1 SGHDT and CDR2 YYEEEE. The sequence derives from a human donor in good health. Material for sequencing was CD8+ T cells from PBMCs. The chain is built from TRBV5-6 and TRBJ2-1. This chain's CDR3 is CASRFGVGGEQFF.